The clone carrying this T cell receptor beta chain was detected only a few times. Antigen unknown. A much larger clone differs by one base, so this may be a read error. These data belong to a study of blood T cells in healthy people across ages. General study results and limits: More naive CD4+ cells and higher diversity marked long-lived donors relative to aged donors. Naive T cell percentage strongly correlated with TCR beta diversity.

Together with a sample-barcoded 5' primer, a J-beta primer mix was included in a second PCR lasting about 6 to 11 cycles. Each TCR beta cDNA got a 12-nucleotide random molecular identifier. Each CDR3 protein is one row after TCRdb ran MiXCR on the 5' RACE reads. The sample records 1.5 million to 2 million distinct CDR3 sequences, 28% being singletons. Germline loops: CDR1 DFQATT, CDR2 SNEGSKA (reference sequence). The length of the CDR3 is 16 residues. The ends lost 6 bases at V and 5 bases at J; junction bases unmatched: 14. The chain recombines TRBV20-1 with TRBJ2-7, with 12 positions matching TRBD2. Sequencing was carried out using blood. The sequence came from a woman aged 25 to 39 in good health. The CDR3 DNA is TGCAGTGCCCCCCCCATGACTAGCGGGAGTCTCCACGAGCAGTACTTC. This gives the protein CSAPPMTSGSLHEQYF.